This is a list of T cell receptor beta chains from one sample in a study of beta chain features in type 1 diabetes. Clones were read by immunoSEQ multiplex PCR, and TCRdb kept only the in-frame ones, dropping some. The table shows more than 350,000 clones, with approximately 10% occurring only once. Input material: naive CD4+ T cells from blood. These receptors were obtained from a woman aged 18-29 years in good health. Each CDR3 is given with its conserved first and last residue. A D gene is named only where the DNA matches it firmly. Where a row states a size, it is once, few, many or the class of an expanded clone; other rows omit it.

v_call	clone_size	d_call	j_call	cdr3_nt	cdr3_aa
TRBV25-1	-	TRBD1	TRBJ2-1	TGTGCCAGCAGTGACCCCACAGGGGCCGTTTACAATGAGCAGTTCTTC	CASSDPTGAVYNEQFF
TRBV2	-	TRBD1	TRBJ2-7	TGTGCCAGCAACATCAGGACAGGGGTTGAGCAGTACTTC	CASNIRTGVEQYF
TRBV5-1	-	-	TRBJ2-1	TGCGCCAGCAGCGAAGGGACCGTCGCCTACAATGAGCAGTTCTTC	CASSEGTVAYNEQFF
TRBV4-3	-	-	TRBJ1-4	TGCGCCAGCAGCCCGAGGACTGTAATCAATGAAAAACTGTTTTTT	CASSPRTVINEKLFF
TRBV2	few	-	TRBJ2-3	TGTGCCAGCAGGGAGGTAGATACGCAGTATTTT	CASREVDTQYF
TRBV2	-	-	TRBJ2-1	TGTGCCAGCAGTGGCAATGGGCCCAGTGAGCAGTTCTTC	CASSGNGPSEQFF
TRBV28	-	TRBD2	TRBJ2-1	TGTGCCAGCAGGCTAGCGGACGAGCAGTTCTTC	CASRLADEQFF
TRBV5-6	-	-	TRBJ2-7	TGTGCCAGCAGCTTGTTCCCCGCCGCGGGGGAGCAGTACTTC	CASSLFPAAGEQYF
TRBV7-2	-	TRBD1	TRBJ1-6	TGTGCCAGCAGCCCCAGGGGGGTGGATTCACCCCTCCACTTT	CASSPRGVDSPLHF
TRBV7-2	many	-	TRBJ2-1	TGTGCCAGCAGCTTAAGGCTAGTCCTTAGTGAGCAGTTCTTC	CASSLRLVLSEQFF
TRBV7-3	-	TRBD1	TRBJ1-2	TGTGCCAGCAGCCCAGGGACAGGCCCCTATGGCTACACCTTC	CASSPGTGPYGYTF
TRBV5-1	few	-	TRBJ2-3	TGCGCCAGCAGCTCCCAGAGAAGATCTAGCGTGAGCACAGATACGCAGTATTTT	CASSSQRRSSVSTDTQYF
TRBV21-1	many	-	TRBJ2-3	TGTGCCAGCAGCATCCAAGCGGGGGAGACCGATTATCCGCAGTATTTT	CASSIQAGETDYPQYF
TRBV6-5	few	-	TRBJ2-3	TGTGCCAGCAGTTACTTCGGGGTTCGGGATACGCAGTATTTT	CASSYFGVRDTQYF
TRBV29-1	-	TRBD2	TRBJ2-2	TGCAGCGCCGGGAGGACAACCGGGGAGCTGTTTTTT	CSAGRTTGELFF
TRBV5-1	-	-	TRBJ2-3	TGCGCCAGCAGCTGGCAGGGGACCTCCGGCACAGATACGCAGTATTTT	CASSWQGTSGTDTQYF
TRBV27	few	-	TRBJ1-2	TGTGCCAGCAGTTTGGACGGCCTCTATGGCTACACCTTC	CASSLDGLYGYTF
TRBV7-7	-	-	TRBJ2-2	TGTGCCAGCAGCTTAGGTCCCGGGGAGCTGTTTTTT	CASSLGPGELFF
TRBV9	-	-	TRBJ2-7	TGTGCCAGCAGCTTCGGACCTTCGAGGGACGAGCAGTACTTC	CASSFGPSRDEQYF
TRBV5-4	few	TRBD2	TRBJ2-1	TGTGCCAGCAGCTTGAGGACTAGCGGATCTTACAATGAGCAGTTCTTC	CASSLRTSGSYNEQFF
TRBV6-5	-	-	TRBJ2-7	TGTGCCAGCAGTTACCCTGGGCCCCGTGAGTACTTC	CASSYPGPREYF
TRBV2	-	-	TRBJ1-2	TGTGCCAGCAGTGAAATAACCTTGGAGAGGCAGGAGGATTCCACCTTC	CASSEITLERQEDSTF
TRBV28	many	-	TRBJ2-6	TGTGCCAGCAGTTTATCAGGGTCTGGGGCCAACGTCCTGACTTTC	CASSLSGSGANVLTF
TRBV5-1	-	-	TRBJ1-1	TGCGCCAGCAGCCTCCGGGAAGGAGACACTGAAGCTTTCTTT	CASSLREGDTEAFF
TRBV9	few	TRBD2	TRBJ2-7	TGTGCCAGCAGCGTAGCGGGACTAGCTTCCTACGAGCAGTACTTC	CASSVAGLASYEQYF
TRBV25-1	few	-	TRBJ2-3	TGTGCCAGCAGTGTGGAAAACACAGATACGCAGTATTTT	CASSVENTDTQYF
TRBV9	-	-	TRBJ2-7	TGTGCCAGCAGCGTAGATGGCAGTTACTACGAGCAGTACTTC	CASSVDGSYYEQYF
TRBV5-5	few	-	TRBJ2-2	TGTGCCAGCAGCTTAAACGCGGGGGAGCTGTTTTTT	CASSLNAGELFF
TRBV30	few	-	TRBJ2-1	TGTGCCTGGGCAGCTGTAAAGGTCTACAATGAGCAGTTCTTC	CAWAAVKVYNEQFF
TRBV29-1	few	TRBD2	TRBJ2-4	TGCAGCGGTGCCGGGGGAGGGAACATTCAGTACTTC	CSGAGGGNIQYF
TRBV23-1	few	TRBD1	TRBJ2-3	TGCGCCAGGGAAGGACAGGTCGGGCGCACAGATACGCAGTATTTT	CAREGQVGRTDTQYF
TRBV25-1	few	TRBD1	TRBJ2-3	TGTGCCAGCGCCCCCCCCAGGGGGCACTCAGATACGCAGTATTTT	CASAPPRGHSDTQYF
TRBV20-1	few	-	TRBJ2-1	TGCAGTGCTAGAAAACAGGGAGATCAGTTCTTC	CSARKQGDQFF
TRBV9	-	-	TRBJ1-2	TGTGCCAGCAGCGTACGGTCCTATAACTATGGCTACACCTTC	CASSVRSYNYGYTF
TRBV4-1	few	-	TRBJ2-1	TGCGCCAGCAGCACCCTCTGGGGGAATGAGCAGTTCTTC	CASSTLWGNEQFF
TRBV10-3	many	-	TRBJ2-2	TGTGCCATCAGTGAGTCCCAGAACACCGGGGAGCTGTTTTTT	CAISESQNTGELFF
TRBV14	-	-	TRBJ1-2	TGTGCCAGCAGTGGGGTTAACTATGGCTACACCTTC	CASSGVNYGYTF